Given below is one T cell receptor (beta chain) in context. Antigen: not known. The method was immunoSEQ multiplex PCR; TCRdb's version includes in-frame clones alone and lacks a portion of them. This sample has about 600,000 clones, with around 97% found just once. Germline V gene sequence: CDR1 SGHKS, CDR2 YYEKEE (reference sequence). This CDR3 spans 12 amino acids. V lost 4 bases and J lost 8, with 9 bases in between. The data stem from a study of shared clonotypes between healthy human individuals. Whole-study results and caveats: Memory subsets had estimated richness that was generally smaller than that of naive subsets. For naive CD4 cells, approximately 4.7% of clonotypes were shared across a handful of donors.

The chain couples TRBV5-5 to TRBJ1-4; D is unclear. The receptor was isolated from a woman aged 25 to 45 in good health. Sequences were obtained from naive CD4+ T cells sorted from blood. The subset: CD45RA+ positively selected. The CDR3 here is CASSTLWEKLFF. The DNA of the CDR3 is TGTGCCAGCAGCACACTTTGGGAAAAACTGTTTTTT.